Listed below are T cell receptor beta chains from one sample, sequenced in a study of blood T cell repertoires in COVID-19. The repertoire was sequenced with immunoSEQ multiplex PCR; TCRdb's copy has only in-frame clones and lacks some. The sample contains about 200,000 clones, 87% of which appear only once. The material sequenced was peripheral blood. The receptors were gathered from a man aged 55 to 70 with active or convalescent COVID-19. CDR3s include the opening cysteine and the closing phenylalanine or tryptophan. D genes are given only for firm matches. Rows give clone size only sometimes, using once, few, many, or a class for an expanded clone.

clone size | J gene | D gene | V gene | CDR3 DNA | CDR3 protein
. | TRBJ1-2 | TRBD1 | TRBV7-9 | TGTGCCAGCAGCGAAACAGGGGTGGGAGGCTACACCTTC | CASSETGVGGYTF
. | TRBJ1-4 | TRBD1 | TRBV5-1 | TGCGCCAGCAGCTATTCCGGGACAGGGAATGAAAAACTGTTTTTT | CASSYSGTGNEKLFF
. | TRBJ2-5 | TRBD1 | TRBV18 | TGTGCCAGCTCACCCCGGGACAGGCAACAAGAGACCCAGTACTTC | CASSPRDRQQETQYF
. | TRBJ1-5 | . | TRBV7-2 | TGTGCCAGCAGAGAGAATAGCAATCAGCCCCAGCATTTT | CASRENSNQPQHF
once | TRBJ2-5 | TRBD2 | TRBV5-4 | TGTGCCAGCAGCTCCTTCTCTGCGGGGGTGAAAGAGACCCAGTACTTC | CASSSFSAGVKETQYF
. | TRBJ1-4 | . | TRBV6-1 | TGTGCCAGCAGTGAAGATCTAGACCGAGAAAAACTGTTTTTT | CASSEDLDREKLFF
. | TRBJ1-4 | . | TRBV10-3 | TGTGCCATCAGAAGGGGCCTTAATGAAAAACTGTTTTTT | CAIRRGLNEKLFF
. | TRBJ1-3 | . | TRBV2 | TGTGCCAGCCTCAACCACAGGGACTCTGGAAACACCATATATTTT | CASLNHRDSGNTIYF
. | TRBJ2-7 | TRBD2 | TRBV14 | TGTGCCAGCAGCCAAAAACTAGCGGGGGGCGAGCAGTACTTC | CASSQKLAGGEQYF
. | TRBJ2-7 | . | TRBV7-2 | TGTGCCAGCAGTTCCGGACACTACGAGCAGTACTTC | CASSSGHYEQYF
. | TRBJ2-3 | TRBD2 | TRBV19 | TGTGCCAGTAGTGTGACTAGCGGGGGGGCGTGGGATACGCAGTATTTT | CASSVTSGGAWDTQYF
. | TRBJ1-2 | TRBD1 | TRBV5-4 | TGTGCCAGCAGCCCCCGGACAGGTGGCTATGGCTACACCTTC | CASSPRTGGYGYTF
. | TRBJ1-1 | . | TRBV2 | TGTGCCAGCACGAAGGCTGGGGGGACGGAGAACACTGAAGCTTTCTTT | CASTKAGGTENTEAFF
. | TRBJ1-5 | TRBD1 | TRBV7-8 | TGTGCCAGCAGCTTAGACAGGGGGCTTGGCAATCAGCCCCAGCATTTT | CASSLDRGLGNQPQHF
. | TRBJ2-6 | . | TRBV4-1 | TGCGCCAGCAGCCAAGGGCTGTTGGGGGCCAACGTCCTGACTTTC | CASSQGLLGANVLTF
. | TRBJ1-5 | . | TRBV18 | TGTGCCAGCTCACCAAGTCTAGAGAATCAGCCCCAGCATTTT | CASSPSLENQPQHF
. | TRBJ1-1 | . | TRBV6-5 | TGTGCCAGCAGTCCCCGGGGGGAGGGTGAAGCTTTCTTT | CASSPRGEGEAFF
. | TRBJ1-2 | TRBD1 | TRBV6-5 | TGTGCCAGCAGGGGACAGGATTATGGCTACACCTTC | CASRGQDYGYTF